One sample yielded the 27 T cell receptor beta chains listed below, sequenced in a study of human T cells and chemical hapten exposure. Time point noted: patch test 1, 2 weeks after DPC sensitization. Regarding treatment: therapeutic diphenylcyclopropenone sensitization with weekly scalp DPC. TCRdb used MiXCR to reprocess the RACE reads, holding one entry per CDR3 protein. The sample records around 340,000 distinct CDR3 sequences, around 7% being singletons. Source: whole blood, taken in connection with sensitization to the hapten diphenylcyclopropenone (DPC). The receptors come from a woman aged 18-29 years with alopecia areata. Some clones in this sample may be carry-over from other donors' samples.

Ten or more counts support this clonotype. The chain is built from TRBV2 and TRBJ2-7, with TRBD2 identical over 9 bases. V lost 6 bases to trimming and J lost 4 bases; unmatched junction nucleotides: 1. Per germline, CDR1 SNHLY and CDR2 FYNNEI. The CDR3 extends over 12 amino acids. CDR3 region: CASRSGGYEQYF. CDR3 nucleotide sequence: TGTGCCAGCAGAAGCGGGGGGTACGAGCAGTACTTC.

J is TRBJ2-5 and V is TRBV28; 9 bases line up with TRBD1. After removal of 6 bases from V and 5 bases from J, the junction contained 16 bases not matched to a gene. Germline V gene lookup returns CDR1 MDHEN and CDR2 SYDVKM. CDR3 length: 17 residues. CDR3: CASSYLTDRGDRETQYF. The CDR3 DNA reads TGTGCCAGCAGCTACCTTACCGACAGGGGGGATCGGGAGACCCAGTACTTC.

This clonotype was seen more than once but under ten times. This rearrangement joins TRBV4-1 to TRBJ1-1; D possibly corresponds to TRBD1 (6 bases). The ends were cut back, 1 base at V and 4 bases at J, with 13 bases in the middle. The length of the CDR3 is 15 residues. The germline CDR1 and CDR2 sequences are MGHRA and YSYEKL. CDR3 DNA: TGCGCCAGCAGCCAAGCTTTCCCCAGGGGCACTGAAGCTTTCTTT. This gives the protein CASSQAFPRGTEAFF.

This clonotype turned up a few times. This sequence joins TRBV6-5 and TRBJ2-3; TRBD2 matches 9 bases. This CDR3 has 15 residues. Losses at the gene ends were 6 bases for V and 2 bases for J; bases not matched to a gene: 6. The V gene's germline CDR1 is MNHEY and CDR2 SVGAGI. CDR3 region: CASRRSGGFTDTQYF. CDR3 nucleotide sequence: TGTGCCAGCAGACGTAGCGGGGGATTCACAGATACGCAGTATTTT.

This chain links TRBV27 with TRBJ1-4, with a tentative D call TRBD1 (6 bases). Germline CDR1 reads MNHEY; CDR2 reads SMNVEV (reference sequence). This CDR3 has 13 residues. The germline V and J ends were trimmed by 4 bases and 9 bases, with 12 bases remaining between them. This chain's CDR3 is CASSYGGVQKLFF. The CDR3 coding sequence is TGTGCCAGCAGTTACGGGGGCGTGCAAAAACTGTTTTTT.

The CDR3 sequence is CAISESRDEGETQYF. DNA for the CDR3: TGTGCCATCAGTGAGTCGAGGGATGAAGGGGAGACCCAGTACTTC. The J gene is TRBJ2-5, the V gene TRBV10-3; a possible D gene is TRBD2 (5 bases). Germline loops: CDR1 ENHRY, CDR2 SYGVKD. The CDR3 contains 15 residues. The germline V and J ends were trimmed by 0 bases and 5 bases, with 13 bases remaining between them.

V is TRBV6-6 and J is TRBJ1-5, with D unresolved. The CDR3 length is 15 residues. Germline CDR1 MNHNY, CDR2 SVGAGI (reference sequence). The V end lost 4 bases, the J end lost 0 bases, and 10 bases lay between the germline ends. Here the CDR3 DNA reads TGTGCCAGCAGTTCTCAGAGATATAGCAATCAGCCCCAGCATTTT. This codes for CASSSQRYSNQPQHF.

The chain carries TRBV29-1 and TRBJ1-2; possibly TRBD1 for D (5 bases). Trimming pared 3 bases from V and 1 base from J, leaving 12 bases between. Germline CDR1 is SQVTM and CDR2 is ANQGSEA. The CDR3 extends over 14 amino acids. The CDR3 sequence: CSVEGGARNYGYTF. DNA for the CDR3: TGCAGCGTTGAGGGAGGGGCTCGTAACTATGGCTACACCTTC.

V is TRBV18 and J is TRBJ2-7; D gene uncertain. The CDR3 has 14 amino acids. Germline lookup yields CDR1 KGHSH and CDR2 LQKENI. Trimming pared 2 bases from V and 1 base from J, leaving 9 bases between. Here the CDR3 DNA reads TGTGCCAGCTCACCAATCCCCGGATCCTACGAGCAGTACTTC. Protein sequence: CASSPIPGSYEQYF.

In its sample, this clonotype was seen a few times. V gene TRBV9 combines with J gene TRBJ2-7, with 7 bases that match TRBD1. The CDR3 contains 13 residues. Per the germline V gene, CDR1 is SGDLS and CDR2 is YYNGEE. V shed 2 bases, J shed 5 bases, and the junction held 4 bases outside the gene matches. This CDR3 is CASSVGTVHEQYF. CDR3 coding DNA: TGTGCCAGCAGCGTGGGGACAGTCCACGAGCAGTACTTC. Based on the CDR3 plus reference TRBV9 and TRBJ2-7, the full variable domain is DSGVTQTPKHLITATGQRVTLRCSPRSGDLSVYWYQQSLDQGLQFLIQYYNGEERAKGNILERFSAQQFPDLHSELNLSSLELGDSALYFCASSVGTVHEQYFGPGTRLTVT.

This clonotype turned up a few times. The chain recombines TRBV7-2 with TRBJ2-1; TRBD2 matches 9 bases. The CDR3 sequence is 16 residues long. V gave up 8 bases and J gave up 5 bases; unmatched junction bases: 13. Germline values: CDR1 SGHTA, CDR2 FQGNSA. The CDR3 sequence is CASGTIGSSGDNEQFF. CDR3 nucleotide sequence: TGTGCCAGCGGTACGATAGGCTCTAGCGGGGACAATGAGCAGTTCTTC.

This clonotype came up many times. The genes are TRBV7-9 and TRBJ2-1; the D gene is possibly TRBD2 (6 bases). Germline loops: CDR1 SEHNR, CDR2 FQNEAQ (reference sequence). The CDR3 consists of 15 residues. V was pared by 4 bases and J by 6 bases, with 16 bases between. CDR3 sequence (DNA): TGTGCCAGCAGCTCGAGGACTACCATGGCCAATGAGCAGTTCTTC. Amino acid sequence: CASSSRTTMANEQFF.

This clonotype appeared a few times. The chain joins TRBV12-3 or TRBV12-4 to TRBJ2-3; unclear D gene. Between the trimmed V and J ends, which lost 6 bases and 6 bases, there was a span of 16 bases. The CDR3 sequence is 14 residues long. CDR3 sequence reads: CASRSDPAVDTQYF. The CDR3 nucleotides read TGTGCCAGCAGATCCGACCCAGCCGTCGATACGCAGTATTTT.

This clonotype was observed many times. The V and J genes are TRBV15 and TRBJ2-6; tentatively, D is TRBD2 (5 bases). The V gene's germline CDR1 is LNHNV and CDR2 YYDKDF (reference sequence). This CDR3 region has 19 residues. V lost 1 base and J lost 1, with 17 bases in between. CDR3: CATSRGASGDWSGANVLTF. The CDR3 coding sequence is TGTGCCACCAGCAGAGGGGCCTCCGGGGATTGGTCTGGGGCCAACGTCCTGACTTTC.

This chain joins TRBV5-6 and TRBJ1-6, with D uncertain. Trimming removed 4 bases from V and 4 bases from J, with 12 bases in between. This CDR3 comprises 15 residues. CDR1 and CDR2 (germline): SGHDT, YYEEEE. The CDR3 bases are TGTGCCAGCAGCCTTCTGGACCGGTATAATTCACCCCTCCACTTT. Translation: CASSLLDRYNSPLHF. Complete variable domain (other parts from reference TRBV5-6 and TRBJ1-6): DAGVTQSPTHLIKTRGQQVTLRCSPKSGHDTVSWYQQALGQGPQFIFQYYEEEERQRGNFPDRFSGHQFPNYSSELNVNALLLGDSALYLCASSLLDRYNSPLHFGNGTRLTVT.

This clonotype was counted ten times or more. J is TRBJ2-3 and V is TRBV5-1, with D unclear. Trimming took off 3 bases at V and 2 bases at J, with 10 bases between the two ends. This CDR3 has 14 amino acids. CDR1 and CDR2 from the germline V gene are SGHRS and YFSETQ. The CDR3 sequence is CASSSEPPTDTQYF. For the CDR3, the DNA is TGCGCCAGCAGCTCCGAGCCACCCACAGATACGCAGTATTTT.

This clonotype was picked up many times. CDR3 in amino acids: CSASPSGDTDTQYF. CDR3 DNA sequence: TGCAGTGCTAGTCCTAGCGGAGACACAGATACGCAGTATTTT. The genes are TRBV20-1 and TRBJ2-3; 7 positions match TRBD2. This CDR3 contains 14 residues. Germline trimming cut 3 bases from V and 2 bases from J; bases unmatched to any gene: 5. Germline assignment: CDR1 DFQATT and CDR2 SNEGSKA (reference sequence).

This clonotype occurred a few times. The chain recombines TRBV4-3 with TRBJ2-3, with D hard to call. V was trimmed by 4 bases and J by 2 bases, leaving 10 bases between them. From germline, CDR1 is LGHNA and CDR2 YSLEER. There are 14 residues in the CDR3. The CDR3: CASSPDIITDTQYF. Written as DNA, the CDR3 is TGCGCCAGCAGCCCGGATATTATCACAGATACGCAGTATTTT.

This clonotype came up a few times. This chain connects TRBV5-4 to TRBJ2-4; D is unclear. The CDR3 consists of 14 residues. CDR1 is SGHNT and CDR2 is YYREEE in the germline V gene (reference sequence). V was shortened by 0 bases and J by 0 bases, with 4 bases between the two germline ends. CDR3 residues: CASSLGVAKNIQYF. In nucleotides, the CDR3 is TGTGCCAGCAGCTTGGGAGTAGCCAAAAACATTCAGTACTTC.

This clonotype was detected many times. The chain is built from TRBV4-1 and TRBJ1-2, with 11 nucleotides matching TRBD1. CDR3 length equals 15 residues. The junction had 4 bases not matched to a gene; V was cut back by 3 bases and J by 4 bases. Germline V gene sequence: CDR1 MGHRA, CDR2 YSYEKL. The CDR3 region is CASSHRTGGPYGYTF. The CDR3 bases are TGCGCCAGCAGCCATCGGACAGGGGGCCCCTATGGCTACACCTTC.

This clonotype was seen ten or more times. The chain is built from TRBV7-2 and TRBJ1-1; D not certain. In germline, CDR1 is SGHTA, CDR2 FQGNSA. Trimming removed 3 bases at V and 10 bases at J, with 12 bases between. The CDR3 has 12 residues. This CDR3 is CASSFLEGRAFF. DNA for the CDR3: TGTGCCAGCAGCTTCTTAGAGGGAAGAGCTTTCTTT.

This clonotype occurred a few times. CDR3 loop: CASSPLGATNEKLFF. The CDR3 coding sequence is TGTGCCAGCAGCCCCTTAGGGGCAACTAATGAAAAACTGTTTTTT. This chain links TRBV6-5 with TRBJ1-4, with a weak D call TRBD1 (5 bases). CDR3 length: 15 amino acids. Trimming took off 6 bases at V and 0 bases at J, with 11 bases between the two ends. Germline CDR1 and CDR2: MNHEY and SVGAGI.

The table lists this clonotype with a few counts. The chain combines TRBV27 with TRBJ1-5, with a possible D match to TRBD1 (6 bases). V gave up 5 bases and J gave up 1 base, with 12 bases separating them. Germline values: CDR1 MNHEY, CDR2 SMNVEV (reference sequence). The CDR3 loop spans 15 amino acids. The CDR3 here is CASSPWTASNQPQHF. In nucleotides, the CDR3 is TGTGCCAGCAGTCCCTGGACAGCAAGCAATCAGCCCCAGCATTTT.

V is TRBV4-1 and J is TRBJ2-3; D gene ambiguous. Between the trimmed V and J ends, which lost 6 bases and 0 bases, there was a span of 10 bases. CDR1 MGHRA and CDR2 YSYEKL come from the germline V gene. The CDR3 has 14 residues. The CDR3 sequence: CASRLDPSTDTQYF. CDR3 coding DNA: TGCGCCAGCAGGCTAGATCCGAGCACAGATACGCAGTATTTT.

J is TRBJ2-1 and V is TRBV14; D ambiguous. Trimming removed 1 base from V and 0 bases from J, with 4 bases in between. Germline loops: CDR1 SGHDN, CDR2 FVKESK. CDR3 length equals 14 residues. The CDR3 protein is CASSQASSYNEQFF. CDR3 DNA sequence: TGTGCCAGCAGCCAAGCTAGCTCCTACAATGAGCAGTTCTTC.

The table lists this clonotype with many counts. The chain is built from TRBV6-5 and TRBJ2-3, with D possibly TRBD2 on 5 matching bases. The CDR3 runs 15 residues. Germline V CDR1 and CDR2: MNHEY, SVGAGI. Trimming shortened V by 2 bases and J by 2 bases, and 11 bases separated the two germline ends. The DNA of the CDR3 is TGTGCCAGCAGTTACCGGGGAGTACACACAGATACGCAGTATTTT. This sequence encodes CASSYRGVHTDTQYF.

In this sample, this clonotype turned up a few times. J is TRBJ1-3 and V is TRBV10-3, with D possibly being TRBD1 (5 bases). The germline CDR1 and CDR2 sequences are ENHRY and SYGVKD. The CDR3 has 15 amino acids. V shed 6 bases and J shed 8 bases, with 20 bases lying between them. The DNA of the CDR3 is TGTGCCATCAGGGGGGGATTTCGGACTTGGGACACCATATATTTT. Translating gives CAIRGGFRTWDTIYF.